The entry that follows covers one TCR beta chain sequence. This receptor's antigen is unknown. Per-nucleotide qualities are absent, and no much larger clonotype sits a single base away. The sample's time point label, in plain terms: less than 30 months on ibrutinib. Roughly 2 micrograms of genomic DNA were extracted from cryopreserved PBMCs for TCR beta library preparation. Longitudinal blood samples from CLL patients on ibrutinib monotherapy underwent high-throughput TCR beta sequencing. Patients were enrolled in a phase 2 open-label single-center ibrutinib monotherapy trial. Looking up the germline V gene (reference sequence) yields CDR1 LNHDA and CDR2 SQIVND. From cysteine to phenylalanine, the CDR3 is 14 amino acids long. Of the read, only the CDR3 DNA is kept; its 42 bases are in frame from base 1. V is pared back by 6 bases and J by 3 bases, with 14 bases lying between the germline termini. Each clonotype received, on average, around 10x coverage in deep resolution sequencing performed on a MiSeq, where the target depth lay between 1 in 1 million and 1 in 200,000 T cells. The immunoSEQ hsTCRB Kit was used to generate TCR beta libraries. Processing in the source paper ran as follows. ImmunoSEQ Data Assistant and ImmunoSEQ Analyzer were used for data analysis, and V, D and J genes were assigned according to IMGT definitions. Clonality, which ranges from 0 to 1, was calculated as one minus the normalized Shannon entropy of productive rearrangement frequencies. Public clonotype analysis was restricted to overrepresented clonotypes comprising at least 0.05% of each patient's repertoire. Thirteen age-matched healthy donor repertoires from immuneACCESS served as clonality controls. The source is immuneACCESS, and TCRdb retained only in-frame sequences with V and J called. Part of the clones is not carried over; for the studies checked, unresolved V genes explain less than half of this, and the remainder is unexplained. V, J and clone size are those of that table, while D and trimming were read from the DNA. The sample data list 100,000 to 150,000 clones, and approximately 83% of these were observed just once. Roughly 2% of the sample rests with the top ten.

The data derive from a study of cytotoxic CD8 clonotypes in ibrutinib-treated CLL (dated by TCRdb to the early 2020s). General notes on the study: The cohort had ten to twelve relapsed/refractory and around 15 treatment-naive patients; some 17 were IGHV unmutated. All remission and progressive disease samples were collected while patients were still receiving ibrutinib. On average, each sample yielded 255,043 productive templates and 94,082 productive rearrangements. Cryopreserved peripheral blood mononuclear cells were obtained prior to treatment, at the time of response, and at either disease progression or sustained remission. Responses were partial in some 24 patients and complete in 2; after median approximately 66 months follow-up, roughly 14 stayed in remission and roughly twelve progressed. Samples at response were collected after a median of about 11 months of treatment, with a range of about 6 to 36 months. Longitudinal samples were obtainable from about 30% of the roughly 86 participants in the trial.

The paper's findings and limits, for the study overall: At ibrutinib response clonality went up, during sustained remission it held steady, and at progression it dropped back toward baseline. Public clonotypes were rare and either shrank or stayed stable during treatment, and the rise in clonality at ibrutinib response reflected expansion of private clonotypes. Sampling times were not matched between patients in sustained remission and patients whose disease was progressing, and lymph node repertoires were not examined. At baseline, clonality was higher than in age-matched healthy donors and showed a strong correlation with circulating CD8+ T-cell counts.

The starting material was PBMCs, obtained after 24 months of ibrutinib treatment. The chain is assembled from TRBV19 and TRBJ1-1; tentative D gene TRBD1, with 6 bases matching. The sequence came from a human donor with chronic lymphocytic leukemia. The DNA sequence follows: TGTGCCAGTAGCCACAGGGTAGTGTACACTGAAGCTTTCTTT. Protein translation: CASSHRVVYTEAFF.